These T cell receptor beta chains were read from a single sample in a study of OX40 agonist ivuxolimab in advanced cancers. Profiling relied on immunoSEQ multiplex PCR, and the TCRdb table lists in-frame clones only, not all of them. Among roughly 81,000 clones, roughly 88% were seen once, and the ten largest hold less than 6%. The sequencing here drew on CD4+ or CD8+ T cells sorted from blood, taken in a trial of the OX40 agonist ivuxolimab. The receptors were sampled from an adult with an advanced solid tumor such as melanoma, head and neck, liver or kidney cancer. CDR3s include the opening cysteine and the closing phenylalanine or tryptophan. Fields, in order: J gene, V gene, D gene, CDR3 length, clone size, CDR3 DNA, CDR3 protein. The D gene is left open where the match is weak. Clone size is not always given. Where it is, it says once, few, many or a class for expanded clones.

TRBJ2-1 TRBV5-1 TRBD1 11 - TGCGCCAGCAGCCCTGACAGGGGGCAGTTCTTC CASSPDRGQFF
TRBJ1-5 TRBV7-9 TRBD1 16 - TGTGCCAGCAGCTCCGAGACAGGGTGGGGCAATCAGCCCCAGCATTTT CASSSETGWGNQPQHF
TRBJ2-6 TRBV10-3 TRBD1 17 - TGTGCCATCAGTGAGAGGGACAGGTTGTCTGGGGCCAACGTCCTGACTTTC CAISERDRLSGANVLTF
TRBJ1-2 TRBV6-5 - 15 - TGTGCCAGCAGTTACCAACCTACCCTACATAGGGGCTACACCTTC CASSYQPTLHRGYTF
TRBJ2-1 TRBV7-8 TRBD1 14 - TGTGCCAGCAGCGAGGGGGCCCGGAATAATGAGCAGTTCTTC CASSEGARNNEQFF
TRBJ2-7 TRBV4-1 - 15 - TGCGCCAGCAGCCAAGATTTTGGGCAGTCCTACGAGCAGTACTTC CASSQDFGQSYEQYF
TRBJ2-5 TRBV18 TRBD1 13 - TGTGCCAGCTCACCTGGACAGGGCGAGACCCAGTACTTC CASSPGQGETQYF
TRBJ2-2 TRBV18 - 14 - TGTGCCAGCTCACTCAACGAGAACACCGGGGAGCTGTTTTTT CASSLNENTGELFF
TRBJ1-3 TRBV30 - 15 - TGTGCCTGGAATGAGGATTTGAGCTCTGGAAACACCATATATTTT CAWNEDLSSGNTIYF
TRBJ1-6 TRBV5-1 TRBD1 15 once TGCGCCAGCAGCGGCGGGACAGGGAAAGGGTCACCCCTCCACTTT CASSGGTGKGSPLHF
TRBJ2-5 TRBV5-8 TRBD1 16 - TGTGCCAGCAGCTTGAGACGGGGACAGGGTTCAGAGACCCAGTACTTC CASSLRRGQGSETQYF
TRBJ2-1 TRBV19 TRBD1 12 - TGTGCCAGTAGTGTCAGACAGGGCCCGGAGTTCTTC CASSVRQGPEFF
TRBJ2-7 TRBV10-1 TRBD2 15 - TGCGCCAGCAGTGAGGGACTAGCGGGTGTCTACGAGCAGTACTTC CASSEGLAGVYEQYF
TRBJ1-2 TRBV10-2 - 13 - TGCGCCAGCAGTGAGGAGGCAGTCTATGGCTACACCTTC CASSEEAVYGYTF
TRBJ2-7 TRBV4-3 - 12 few TGCGCCAGCAGCCAAGATGGAGACGAGCAGTACTTC CASSQDGDEQYF
TRBJ2-1 TRBV29-1 TRBD2 16 once TGCAGCGCCGGGGTCCGGACTAGCGGGGTCTACAATGAGCAGTTCTTC CSAGVRTSGVYNEQFF
TRBJ2-7 TRBV11-2 - 15 - TGTGCCAGCAGTTCCACCCGACAGAGCTTAGTCGAGCAGTACTTC CASSSTRQSLVEQYF
TRBJ2-1 TRBV7-3 - 13 - TGTGCCAGCAGCTCAGGACAGACAAATGAGCAGTTCTTC CASSSGQTNEQFF
TRBJ1-5 TRBV21-1 - 13 once TGTGCCAGCAGCGCCCGGTATAATCAGCCCCAGCATTTT CASSARYNQPQHF
TRBJ2-3 TRBV7-2 - 16 - TGTGCCAGCAGCTCGAGCCCGGGGGTCGGCACAGATACGCAGTATTTT CASSSSPGVGTDTQYF
TRBJ2-1 TRBV19 - 14 once TGTGCCAGTAGTATGACGGGGGCTTTTAATGAGCAGTTCTTC CASSMTGAFNEQFF
TRBJ2-7 TRBV27 TRBD1 14 - TGTGCCAGCAGCTTGTTAGGGGGCATCTACGAGCAGTACTTC CASSLLGGIYEQYF
TRBJ2-7 TRBV27 TRBD1 15 - TGTGCCAGCACGGACAGGGCTAAGCATCGAATGGAGCAGTACTTC CASTDRAKHRMEQYF
TRBJ1-1 TRBV9 - 14 - TGTGCCAGCAGCGAACGGCTCCTGAACACTGAAGCTTTCTTT CASSERLLNTEAFF
TRBJ1-5 TRBV2 - 13 few TGTGCCAGCAGCCGCGGGTTTGGGCAGCCCCAGCATTTT CASSRGFGQPQHF
TRBJ2-2 TRBV4-1 TRBD2 15 - TGCGCCAGCAGTCGGGGGGAGGGCCAAACCGGGGAGCTGTTTTTT CASSRGEGQTGELFF
TRBJ1-5 TRBV18 - 14 - TGTGCCAGCTCACCAATCGAACACAATCAGCCCCAGCATTTT CASSPIEHNQPQHF
TRBJ2-7 TRBV14 - 15 - TGTGCCAGCAGCCGTCGGACAGATTACAGCGACGAGCAGTACTTC CASSRRTDYSDEQYF
TRBJ2-1 TRBV12-5 - 15 - TGTGCTAGTGGTTTACAGGACCGACTCTACAATGAGCAGTTCTTC CASGLQDRLYNEQFF
TRBJ2-2 TRBV27 - 17 - TGTGCCAGCAGTTTATACCCGGGACAAGCGATTCCCGGGGAGCTGTTTTTT CASSLYPGQAIPGELFF
TRBJ2-3 TRBV5-1 - 12 - TGCGCCAGCAGCCCTTCGGGAGATACGCAGTATTTT CASSPSGDTQYF
TRBJ2-7 TRBV18 - 13 - TGTGCCAGCTCACCCACGACAGACTACGAGCAGTACTTC CASSPTTDYEQYF